The T cell receptor (beta chain) described here comes from a study of shared clonotypes between healthy human individuals. As for the study in general: Per donor, CD8 memory used one plate, CD8 naive used two, CD4 memory used three and CD4 naive used three.

This clone was counted only a few times. Measured with immunoSEQ multiplex PCR; TCRdb has only the in-frame clones, and not every one. The sample records about 1 million clones, 75% being singletons. This clonotype was obtained from a man in his late teens or twenties in good health. The sequencing sample was made of memory CD4+ T cells sorted from blood. As to subset: CD45RA-negative fraction.

CDR3: CASSGGIWNSPLHF. For the CDR3, the DNA is TGCGCCAGCTCGGGGGGAATCTGGAATTCACCCCTCCACTTT. V gene TRBV5-1 combines with J gene TRBJ1-6; possible D gene TRBD1, 5 bases. The germline gives CDR1 SGHRS, CDR2 YFSETQ. The V end was cut by 7 bases, the J end by 7 bases, with 15 bases between. There are 14 residues in the CDR3.